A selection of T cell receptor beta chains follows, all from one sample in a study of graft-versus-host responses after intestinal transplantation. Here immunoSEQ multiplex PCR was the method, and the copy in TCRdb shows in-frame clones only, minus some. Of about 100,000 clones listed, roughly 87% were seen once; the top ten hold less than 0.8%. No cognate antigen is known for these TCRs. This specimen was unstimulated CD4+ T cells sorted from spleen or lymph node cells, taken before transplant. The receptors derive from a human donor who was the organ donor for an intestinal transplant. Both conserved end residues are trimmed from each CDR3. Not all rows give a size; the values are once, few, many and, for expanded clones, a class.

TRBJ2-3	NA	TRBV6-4	ASSDYGKGGTADTQY
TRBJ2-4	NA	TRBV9	ASSANIAKNIQY
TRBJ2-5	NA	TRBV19	ASSIQGPLATQY
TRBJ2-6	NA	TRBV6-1	ASSDPGRGSGANVLT
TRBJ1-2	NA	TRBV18	ASSPRDRGYGYT
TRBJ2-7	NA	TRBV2	ASVGTGSEQY
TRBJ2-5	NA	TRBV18	ASSPTSVETQY
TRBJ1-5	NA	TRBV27	ASRERPNQPQH
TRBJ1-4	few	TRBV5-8	ASSLGEEAQWEKLF
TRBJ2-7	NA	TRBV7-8	ASSLTPGGAGYEQY
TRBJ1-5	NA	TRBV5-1	ASSPGGYSNQPQH
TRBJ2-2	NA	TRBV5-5	ASRVAGGRTGELF
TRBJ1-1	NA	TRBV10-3	AISEGLGSTEAF
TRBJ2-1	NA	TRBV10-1	ASSDGTGTYNEQF
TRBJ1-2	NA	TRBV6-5	ASSPSRGEKAGYT
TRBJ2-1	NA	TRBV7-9	ASSLVGDSTSSYNEQF
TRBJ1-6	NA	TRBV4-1	ASSQAGQGLLNNSPLH
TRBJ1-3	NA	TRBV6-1	ASSLQAGNTIY
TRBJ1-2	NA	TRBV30	AWSVHDGQVGYT
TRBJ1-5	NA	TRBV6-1	ASTFGASQPQH
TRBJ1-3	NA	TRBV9	ASSERGRSGNTIY
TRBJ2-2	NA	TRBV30	AWSVDIGYLTGELF
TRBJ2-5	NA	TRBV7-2	ASSLVAAQETQY
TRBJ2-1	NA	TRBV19	ASSIQASGLYNEQF
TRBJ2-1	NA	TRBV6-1	ASSDRAPPAYNEQF
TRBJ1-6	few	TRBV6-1	ASRAGAHVNSPLH
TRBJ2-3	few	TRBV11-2	ASSLNAPDTQY
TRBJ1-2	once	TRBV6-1	ASREQFYGYT
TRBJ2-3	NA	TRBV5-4	ASSWDRGTDTQY
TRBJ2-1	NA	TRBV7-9	ASTGDSGRLYNEQF
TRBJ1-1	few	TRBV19	ASSIVAGATEAF
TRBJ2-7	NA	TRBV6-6	ASSRQGLQYEQY
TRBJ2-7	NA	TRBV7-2	ASSLAPGADEQY
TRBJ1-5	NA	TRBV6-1	ASSDQGANQPQH
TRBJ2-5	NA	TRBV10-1	ASSRRRAETQY
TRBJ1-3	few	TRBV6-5	ASSSNGNTIY
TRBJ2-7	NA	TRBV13	ASSLASTGEQY
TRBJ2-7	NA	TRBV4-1	ASSQDRGLPYEQY
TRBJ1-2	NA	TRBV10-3	AISETVSYGYT